This T cell receptor beta chain was obtained from a study of T cell clonotyping in hematopoietic cell transplantation. Study results and limitations: Pathologically expanded recipient clonotypes increased progressively from day 30 to day 180 as diversity fell.

The CDR3 contains 13 residues. V was trimmed by 0 bases and J by 4 bases, leaving 8 bases between them. Germline V CDR1 and CDR2: SGHDT, YYEEEE. Generated by immunoSEQ multiplex PCR, the TCRdb table keeps only in-frame clones and is missing some. The sample holds roughly 30,000 clones; roughly 91% are singletons and the top ten take around 2.1%. Time point noted: recipient sample about 28 days before transplant, after cytoreduction. Recipient blood drawn about 28 days pretransplant and days 30, 100, 180 after. About this clone: Its antigen remains unidentified.

This clonotype was obtained from a man aged 50 to 60 with acute myeloid leukemia. Some clones in this sample may be carry-over from other donors' samples. The chain carries TRBV5-6 and TRBJ2-7; D unclear. This sample comprised peripheral blood mononuclear cells, obtained before stem cell transplant. The CDR3 loop is CASSLERGYEQYF. The DNA of the CDR3 is TGTGCCAGCAGCTTGGAACGTGGATACGAGCAGTACTTC. Together with reference TRBV5-6 and TRBJ2-7, the CDR3 gives the full variable domain: DAGVTQSPTHLIKTRGQQVTLRCSPKSGHDTVSWYQQALGQGPQFIFQYYEEEERQRGNFPDRFSGHQFPNYSSELNVNALLLGDSALYLCASSLERGYEQYFGPGTRLTVT.